This T cell receptor (beta chain) emerged from a study of cytomegalovirus exposure and HLA in healthy donors. Looking at the study overall: The 120 or so validation repertoires were produced on the same platform as the 670 or so repertoires of the first cohort. This was reported in a later analysis. Study results and caveats: Cytomegalovirus-associated TCR beta chains were listed, numbering 164.

The CDR3 runs 14 residues. V lost 0 bases, J lost 4 bases, and 6 bases stayed unmatched. Germline V gives CDR1 GTSNPN, CDR2 SVGIG (reference sequence). Regarding this clone: The target antigen is unknown.

Measured with immunoSEQ multiplex PCR; TCRdb has only the in-frame clones, and not every one. The sample yields some 100,000 clones, roughly 90% seen once. The rearrangement uses TRBV30 and TRBJ2-7, with 7 bases fitting TRBD2. This TCR derives from a woman younger than 30 in good health and CMV-seronegative. The sample comprised PBMCs. The CDR3 sequence: CAWSVGGTGYEQYF. In DNA form, the CDR3 reads TGTGCCTGGAGTGTGGGGGGGACGGGTTACGAGCAGTACTTC.